This paragraph reports one TCR beta chain. From the 5' RACE reads, TCRdb lists one entry per CDR3 protein and no DNA. Its listing shows 85,000 to 110,000 distinct CDR3 sequences. This sample is part of a study of monozygotic twins with inflammatory bowel disease. The blood volume drawn from each donor was 2.5 ml. The CDR3 is 14 amino acids. CDR1 MNHEY and CDR2 SVGEGT come from the germline V gene. The chain couples TRBV6-2 or TRBV6-3 to TRBJ2-5. The sample was blood. This TCR was recovered from a human donor with ulcerative colitis or Crohn's disease, or a healthy co-twin of an affected twin (not recorded which). CDR3 sequence reads: CASSYQQLTGTQYF.